These 26 T cell receptor beta chains were sequenced from one sample in a study of cytomegalovirus exposure and HLA in healthy donors. PCR used 60 Vbeta primers and 13 Jbeta primers. Profiling relied on immunoSEQ multiplex PCR, and the TCRdb table lists in-frame clones only, not all of them. The data contain 180,000 or so clones, 80% to 90% of them singletons. The source material was PBMCs. These receptors all stem from a man aged 18 to 30 in good health and CMV-seropositive.

The rearrangement joins TRBV29-1 to TRBJ1-1; 8 nucleotides agree with TRBD1. Germline loops: CDR1 SQVTM, CDR2 ANQGSEA. This CDR3 contains 18 residues. J lost 3 bases, V lost 0 bases, and 15 bases had no gene match. The CDR3 sequence is CSVEDLQGAPSPYTEAFF. CDR3 nucleotide sequence: TGCAGCGTTGAAGATCTTCAGGGGGCTCCATCACCTTACACTGAAGCTTTCTTT.

V is TRBV29-1 and J is TRBJ1-2; D call uncertain. This CDR3 has 13 residues. The V end lost 6 bases, the J end lost 4 bases, and 15 bases lay between the germline ends. Germline V gene sequence: CDR1 SQVTM, CDR2 ANQGSEA. CDR3 DNA: TGCAGCGTAGAACAAAACACGCCCTATGGCTACACCTTC. This gives the protein CSVEQNTPYGYTF.

This chain joins TRBV18 and TRBJ2-7, with a weak D call TRBD1 (5 bases). The CDR3 sequence is 15 residues long. V was pared by 3 bases and J by 5 bases, with 17 bases between. The germline V gene encodes CDR1 KGHSH and CDR2 LQKENI. CDR3 DNA: TGTGCCAGCTCACCTGGTAAGGCCAGGGCCCACGAGCAGTACTTC. It yields the protein CASSPGKARAHEQYF.

In this sample, this clone turned up a few times. This sequence joins TRBV14 and TRBJ2-7; D not certain. The V end lost 3 bases, the J end lost 3 bases, and 3 bases lay between the germline ends. This CDR3 spans 11 amino acids. The germline V gene encodes CDR1 SGHDN and CDR2 FVKESK. This CDR3 reads CASSQSYEQYF. CDR3 nucleotide sequence: TGTGCCAGCAGCCAGAGCTACGAGCAGTACTTC.

The chain couples TRBV9 to TRBJ2-2; D remains unclear. The CDR3 spans 14 residues. Germline V lookup: CDR1 SGDLS, CDR2 YYNGEE. Trimming removed 0 bases from V and 9 bases from J, with 12 bases in between. CDR3 sequence (DNA): TGTGCCAGCAGCGTAGGCCCAGGCAGCCGGGAGCTGTTTTTT. Amino acid sequence: CASSVGPGSRELFF.

This clone occurred a few times. J is TRBJ1-1 and V is TRBV4-3, with TRBD1 identical over 8 bases. V shed 5 bases, J shed 0 bases, and the junction held 8 bases outside the gene matches. Per germline, CDR1 LGHNA and CDR2 YSLEER. The CDR3 runs to 16 residues. The CDR3 sequence: CASSNGQGRMNTEAFF. For the CDR3, the DNA is TGCGCCAGCAGCAACGGACAGGGCAGAATGAACACTGAAGCTTTCTTT.

The chain combines TRBV7-9 with TRBJ2-2; TRBD2 is a possible D gene (6 bases). The CDR3 covers 15 residues. The germline V gene has CDR1 SEHNR and CDR2 FQNEAQ (reference sequence). Trimming removed 3 bases at V and 1 base at J, with 9 bases between. The CDR3 nucleotides read TGTGCCAGCAGCTTTTCCGGGGGGAACACCGGGGAGCTGTTTTTT. This encodes CASSFSGGNTGELFF.

Remarks on this clone: At the DNA level, this CDR3 is encoded by other sequences in the same sample as well. The chain couples TRBV9 to TRBJ1-2, with D hard to call. Germline V lookup: CDR1 SGDLS, CDR2 YYNGEE. The CDR3 length is 14 residues. V was clipped by 0 bases and J by 2 bases, with 8 bases between them. CDR3 sequence (DNA): TGTGCCAGCAGCGTAGTTTCAGGAAACTATGGCTACACCTTC. Protein product: CASSVVSGNYGYTF.

This sequence joins TRBV5-1 and TRBJ2-7, with TRBD2 as a possible D gene (7 bases). The CDR3 has 18 residues. CDR1 is SGHRS and CDR2 is YFSETQ in the germline V gene. V dropped 0 bases and J dropped 4 bases, with 23 bases sitting between them. CDR3 nucleotides: TGCGCCAGCAGCTTGGGGGGAGTGGCTGGGGGGGCAAGGTACGAGCAGTACTTC. Translating it yields CASSLGGVAGGARYEQYF.

The V call is TRBV4-1, the J call TRBJ2-5, with D possibly TRBD1 on 5 matching bases. V lost 0 bases and J 7 bases, leaving 15 bases between the germline ends. This CDR3 contains 15 residues. From germline, CDR1 is MGHRA and CDR2 YSYEKL. CDR3 nucleotide sequence: TGCGCCAGCAGCCAAGATGGGTCAGGGCCTTGGACCCAGTACTTC. Its protein product is CASSQDGSGPWTQYF.

This clone has just one count. The rearrangement links TRBV28 to TRBJ1-2; 7 bases fit TRBD1. Germline V lookup: CDR1 MDHEN, CDR2 SYDVKM. The CDR3 consists of 11 residues. With 11 bases clipped from V and 7 bases from J, the junction kept 7 bases outside the gene matches. CDR3: CAGGQPSGYTF. The DNA for the CDR3 is TGTGCCGGGGGACAGCCTAGTGGCTACACCTTC.

The gene calls are TRBV7-9 and TRBJ1-5; TRBD1 might be the D (5 bases). This CDR3 region has 15 residues. Germline lookup yields CDR1 SEHNR and CDR2 FQNEAQ (reference sequence). The germline V and J ends were trimmed by 1 base and 4 bases, with 11 bases remaining between them. CDR3 amino acids: CASSLDAGFNQPQHF. CDR3 coding DNA: TGTGCCAGCAGCTTAGACGCAGGGTTTAATCAGCCCCAGCATTTT.

This rearrangement joins TRBV7-2 to TRBJ1-2; 9 bases map to TRBD1. CDR1 and CDR2 (germline): SGHTA, FQGNSA. The CDR3 is made up of 17 amino acids. V dropped 1 base and J dropped 0; count of bases not matched to a gene: 6. CDR3 protein: CASSLVTGGITNYGYTF. The CDR3, as DNA: TGTGCCAGCAGCTTAGTGACAGGGGGGATCACTAACTATGGCTACACCTTC.

The gene calls are TRBV6-1 and TRBJ2-7; 10 nucleotides match TRBD1. The CDR3 spans 16 residues. Germline V gene lookup returns CDR1 MNHNS and CDR2 SASEGT. Trimming removed 4 bases from V and 3 bases from J; junction bases left unmatched: 9. The CDR3 loop is CASSGLGQGKGYEQYF. CDR3 sequence (DNA): TGTGCCAGCAGTGGACTGGGACAGGGGAAGGGCTACGAGCAGTACTTC.

V is TRBV10-3 and J is TRBJ1-4; TRBD1 is a possible D gene (6 bases). This CDR3 spans 15 amino acids. Trimming took 5 bases from V and 8 from J, leaving 18 bases between them. Germline V gene sequence: CDR1 ENHRY, CDR2 SYGVKD. The CDR3 is CAISSSGGIGEKLFF. CDR3 DNA: TGTGCCATCAGTTCAAGCGGGGGCATTGGCGAAAAACTGTTTTTT.

The chain recombines TRBV6-5 with TRBJ2-2, with D possibly being TRBD1 (6 bases). The germline gives CDR1 MNHEY, CDR2 SVGAGI. This CDR3 spans 16 amino acids. The V gene lost 2 bases and the J gene lost 4 bases, with 14 bases spanning the gap. CDR3 DNA sequence: TGTGCCAGCAGTTACCTCCGACAGGTTGGCACCGGGGAGCTGTTTTTT. Translation: CASSYLRQVGTGELFF.

The V and J genes are TRBV5-5 and TRBJ2-2; no definite D call. The CDR3 runs 13 residues. V dropped 1 base and J dropped 4 bases, with 5 bases sitting between them. Germline-derived CDR1 and CDR2 are SGHKS and YYEKEE (reference sequence). This CDR3 reads CASSLSTTGELFF. CDR3 bases: TGTGCCAGCAGCTTGAGCACCACCGGGGAGCTGTTTTTT.

The chain carries TRBV7-6 and TRBJ2-4; a weak D match, TRBD2 (5 bases). The germline gives CDR1 SGHVS, CDR2 FNYEAQ. The CDR3 has 17 residues. V lost 5 bases, J lost 0 bases, and 17 bases lay in between. The CDR3 spells CASSPLILLVAKNIQYF. As DNA, the CDR3 is TGTGCCAGCAGCCCTCTTATTTTACTAGTAGCCAAAAACATTCAGTACTTC.

Here the CDR3 DNA reads TGCAGCGTTGTGGGGGGTCTGAACTATGGCTACACCTTC. The encoded protein is CSVVGGLNYGYTF. This rearrangement joins TRBV29-1 to TRBJ1-2; a possible D gene is TRBD1 (5 bases). Trimming pared 4 bases from V and 2 bases from J, leaving 11 bases between. This CDR3 spans 13 amino acids. Germline CDR1 and CDR2: SQVTM and ANQGSEA.

The rearrangement uses TRBV7-2 and TRBJ2-5; 9 positions agree with TRBD2. Germline loops: CDR1 SGHTA, CDR2 FQGNSA. This CDR3 is 15 amino acids long. J lost 7 bases, V lost 6 bases, and 12 bases had no gene match. The CDR3 coding sequence is TGTGCCAGCAGATCGCTAGCGGGGTCCCCAAGGACCCAGTACTTC. Protein: CASRSLAGSPRTQYF.

The V and J genes are TRBV18 and TRBJ2-7; 7 bases align to TRBD1. This CDR3 region has 14 residues. Trimming at V came to 3 bases and at J to 6 bases, leaving 8 bases not matched to a gene. Germline V CDR1 and CDR2: KGHSH, LQKENI. The CDR3, as DNA: TGTGCCAGCTCACCGGACAGGTGGGCGGGCGAGCAGTACTTC. Its protein is CASSPDRWAGEQYF.

CDR3 DNA: TGTGCCAGTAGTATACTATGGAGCAACCCCACAGATACGCAGTATTTT. Protein product: CASSILWSNPTDTQYF. This rearrangement joins TRBV19 to TRBJ2-3; D gene unclear. Trimming took off 2 bases at V and 2 bases at J, with 14 bases between the two ends. The germline V gene has CDR1 LNHDA and CDR2 SQIVND (reference sequence). CDR3 length equals 16 residues.

This clone has just one count. The chain couples TRBV28 to TRBJ1-4; D may be TRBD1 (5 bases). This CDR3 is 15 amino acids long. Germline assignment: CDR1 MDHEN and CDR2 SYDVKM. Deletions cut 8 bases from V and 4 bases from J, with 17 bases between. Here the CDR3 reads CASVSMEGFNEKLFF. DNA of the CDR3: TGTGCCAGCGTTTCTATGGAGGGGTTTAATGAAAAACTGTTTTTT.

The chain joins TRBV12-5 to TRBJ1-1; 7 bases fit TRBD1. Germline-derived CDR1 and CDR2 are LGHNT and FRNRAP. This CDR3 comprises 13 residues. Germline trimming cut 1 base from V and 4 bases from J; bases unmatched to any gene: 0. This CDR3 is CASGLGQGTEAFF. The CDR3 region has the DNA TGTGCTAGTGGTTTGGGACAGGGCACTGAAGCTTTCTTT.

This clone was observed a handful of times. This rearrangement joins TRBV5-6 to TRBJ2-1; 9 nucleotides line up with TRBD1. Germline values: CDR1 SGHDT, CDR2 YYEEEE. Trimming took 3 bases from V and 7 from J; bases not matched to a gene: 2. The length of the CDR3 is 13 residues. The CDR3 DNA sequence: TGTGCCAGCAGCTACGGACAGGGGAATGAGCAGTTCTTC. Translated: CASSYGQGNEQFF.

This clone has only one observation. The chain has TRBV7-2 and TRBJ2-3; D is unclear. The CDR3 extends over 16 amino acids. From germline, CDR1 is SGHTA and CDR2 FQGNSA. The ends were cut back, 7 bases at V and 0 bases at J, with 17 bases in the middle. The CDR3 nucleotides are TGTGCCAGCACCCTCAGTGTTAGCTCTAGCACAGATACGCAGTATTTT. Its translation is CASTLSVSSSTDTQYF.